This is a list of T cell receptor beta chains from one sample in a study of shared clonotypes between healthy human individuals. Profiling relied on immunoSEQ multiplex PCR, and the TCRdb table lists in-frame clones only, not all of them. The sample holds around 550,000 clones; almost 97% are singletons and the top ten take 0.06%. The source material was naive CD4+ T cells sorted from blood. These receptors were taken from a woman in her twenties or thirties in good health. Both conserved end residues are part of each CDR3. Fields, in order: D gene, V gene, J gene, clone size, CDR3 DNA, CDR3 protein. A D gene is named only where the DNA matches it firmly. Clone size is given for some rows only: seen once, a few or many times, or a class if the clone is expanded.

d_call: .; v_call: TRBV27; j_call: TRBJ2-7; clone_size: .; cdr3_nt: TGTGCCAGCAGTTCGCTACCCCCCGTCGAGCAGTACTTC; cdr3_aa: CASSSLPPVEQYF
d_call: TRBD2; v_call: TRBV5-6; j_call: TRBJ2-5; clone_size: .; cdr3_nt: TGTGCCAGCAGCCCCCTAGCGGGGGAGCAGTACTTC; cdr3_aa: CASSPLAGEQYF
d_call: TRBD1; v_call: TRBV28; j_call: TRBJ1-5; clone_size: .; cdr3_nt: TGTGCCAGCAGCCCGGGGACAGGGAGAGGGCAGCCCCAGCATTTT; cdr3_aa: CASSPGTGRGQPQHF
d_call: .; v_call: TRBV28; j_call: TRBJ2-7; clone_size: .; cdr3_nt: TGTGCCAGCAGTTCCTCCGGGACTGTAACCTACGAGCAGTACTTC; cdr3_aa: CASSSSGTVTYEQYF
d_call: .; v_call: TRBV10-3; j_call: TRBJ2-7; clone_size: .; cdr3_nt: TGTGCCATCAGCGGAACAGGGTTCGAGCAGTACTTC; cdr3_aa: CAISGTGFEQYF
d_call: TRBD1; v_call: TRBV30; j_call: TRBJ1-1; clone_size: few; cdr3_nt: TGTGCCTGGGAACAGGGGGACACTGAAGCTTTCTTT; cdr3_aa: CAWEQGDTEAFF
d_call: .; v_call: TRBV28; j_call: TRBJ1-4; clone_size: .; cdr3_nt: TGTGCCAGCAGAACTAATGAAAAACTGTTTTTT; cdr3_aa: CASRTNEKLFF
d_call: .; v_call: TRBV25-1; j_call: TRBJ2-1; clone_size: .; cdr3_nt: TGTGCCAGCAGTGAATCTCGGGGTTCGAGGGAGCAGTTCTTC; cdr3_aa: CASSESRGSREQFF
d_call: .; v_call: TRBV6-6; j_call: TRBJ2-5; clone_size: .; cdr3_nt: TGTGCCAGCAGTTACGGTGAAGAGACCCAGTACTTC; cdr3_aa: CASSYGEETQYF
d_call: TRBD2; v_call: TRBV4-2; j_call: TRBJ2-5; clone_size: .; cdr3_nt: TGTGCCAGCAGCCGACTAGCGGGAGGAGGGTACCAAGAGACCCAGTACTTC; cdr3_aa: CASSRLAGGGYQETQYF
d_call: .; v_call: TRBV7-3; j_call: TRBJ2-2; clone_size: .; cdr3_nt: TGTGCCAGCAGCTTAAACACCGGGGAGCTGTTTTTT; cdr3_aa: CASSLNTGELFF
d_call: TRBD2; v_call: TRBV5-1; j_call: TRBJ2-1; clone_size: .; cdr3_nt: TGCGCCAGCAGCTTCGGGACTAGGGTTTACAATGAGCAGTTCTTC; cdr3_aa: CASSFGTRVYNEQFF
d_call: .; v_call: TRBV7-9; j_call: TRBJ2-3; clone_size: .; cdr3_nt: TGTGCCAGCAGCTTAGCAGGGAGGATTAGCACAGATACGCAGTATTTT; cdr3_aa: CASSLAGRISTDTQYF
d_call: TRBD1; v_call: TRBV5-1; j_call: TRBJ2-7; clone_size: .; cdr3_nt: TGCGCCAGCTCCCCGGGACAGGGGTTCCACGAGCAGTACTTC; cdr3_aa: CASSPGQGFHEQYF
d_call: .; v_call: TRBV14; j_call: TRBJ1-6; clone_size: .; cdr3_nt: TGTGCCAGCAGCCAAGCCCGTGGATCACCCCTCCACTTT; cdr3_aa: CASSQARGSPLHF
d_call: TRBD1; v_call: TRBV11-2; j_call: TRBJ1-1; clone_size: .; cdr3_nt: TGTGCCAGCAGCTTAACACCCGTGGGACAGCCCGCTTTCTTT; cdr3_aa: CASSLTPVGQPAFF
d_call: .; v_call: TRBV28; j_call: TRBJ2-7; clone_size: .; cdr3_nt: TGTGCCAGCAGTTTAGATCCCGGGACTGCAGGTGAGCAGTACTTC; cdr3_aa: CASSLDPGTAGEQYF
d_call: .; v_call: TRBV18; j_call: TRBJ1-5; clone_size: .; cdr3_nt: TGTGCCAGCTCACAAGGGGGGTTTCAGCCCCAGCATTTT; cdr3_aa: CASSQGGFQPQHF
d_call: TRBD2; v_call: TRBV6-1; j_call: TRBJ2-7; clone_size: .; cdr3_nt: TGTGCCAGCAGTCTCCAGCGGGGTTACGAGCAGTACTTC; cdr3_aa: CASSLQRGYEQYF
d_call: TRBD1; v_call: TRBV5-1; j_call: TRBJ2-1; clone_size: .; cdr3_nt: TGCGCCAGCAGCTTAGACAGGGGTAATGAGCAGTTCTTC; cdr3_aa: CASSLDRGNEQFF
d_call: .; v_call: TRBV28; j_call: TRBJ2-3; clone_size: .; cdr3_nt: TGTGCCAGCAGCCCGCCTGGGGGGTCCACAGATACGCAGTATTTT; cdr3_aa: CASSPPGGSTDTQYF
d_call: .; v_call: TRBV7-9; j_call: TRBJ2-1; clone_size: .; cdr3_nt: TGTGCCAGCAGCTTAAGGGTGGGAGCTGGCTACAATGAGCAGTTCTTC; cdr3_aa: CASSLRVGAGYNEQFF
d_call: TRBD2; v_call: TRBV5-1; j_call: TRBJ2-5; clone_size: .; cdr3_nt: TGCGCCAGCAGCCTGGGAGGGGTTGGCCAAGAGACCCAGTACTTC; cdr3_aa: CASSLGGVGQETQYF
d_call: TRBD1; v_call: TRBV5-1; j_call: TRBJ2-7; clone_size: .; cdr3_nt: TGCGCCAGCCAAGGGACAGCCAACTCCTACGAGCAGTACTTC; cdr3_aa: CASQGTANSYEQYF
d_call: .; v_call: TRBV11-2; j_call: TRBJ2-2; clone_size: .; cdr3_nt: TGTGCCAGCAGCCCATACCCCGGGAAGAACACCGGGGAGCTGTTTTTT; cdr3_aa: CASSPYPGKNTGELFF
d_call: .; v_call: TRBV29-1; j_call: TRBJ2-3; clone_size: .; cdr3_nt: TGCAGCGTTGGTGGAATCTTAGGAGGAGATACGCAGTATTTT; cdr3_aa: CSVGGILGGDTQYF
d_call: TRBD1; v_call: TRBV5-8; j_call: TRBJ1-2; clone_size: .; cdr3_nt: TGTGCCAGCAGCTTGGCTCGACAGGGGAAGGGGTATGGCTACACCTTC; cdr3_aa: CASSLARQGKGYGYTF
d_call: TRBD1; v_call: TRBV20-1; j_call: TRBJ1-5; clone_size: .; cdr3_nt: TGCAGTGCTAGCCGGATCAGGGGGCGGCATTTT; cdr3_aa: CSASRIRGRHF
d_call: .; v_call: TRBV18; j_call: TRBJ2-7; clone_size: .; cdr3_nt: TGTGCCAGCTCACCACCGGCTAGGGGCAGCTACGAGCAGTACTTC; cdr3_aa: CASSPPARGSYEQYF
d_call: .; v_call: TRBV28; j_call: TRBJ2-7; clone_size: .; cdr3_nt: TGTGCCAGCAGTTTCACAGGGACCCGGGGCTACGAGCAGTACTTC; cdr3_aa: CASSFTGTRGYEQYF
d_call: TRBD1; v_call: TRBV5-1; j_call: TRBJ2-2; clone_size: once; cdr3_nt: TGCGCCAGCAGCCCCAAGACAGGGGGAGGAGGCGGGGAGCTGTTTTTT; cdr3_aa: CASSPKTGGGGGELFF
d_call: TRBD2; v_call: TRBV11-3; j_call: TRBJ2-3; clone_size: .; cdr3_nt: TGTGCCAGCAGCTTTGGGACTAGCGGATCCACAGATACGCAGTATTTT; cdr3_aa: CASSFGTSGSTDTQYF
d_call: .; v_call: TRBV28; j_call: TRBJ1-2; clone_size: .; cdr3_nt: TGTGCCAGCAGTTCGTCTGTCGGGACCGGCTATGGCTACACCTTC; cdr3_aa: CASSSSVGTGYGYTF
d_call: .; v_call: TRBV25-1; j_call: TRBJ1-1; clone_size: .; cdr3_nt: TGTGCCAGCAGTGAATATTACGGGAACACTGAAGCTTTCTTT; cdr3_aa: CASSEYYGNTEAFF
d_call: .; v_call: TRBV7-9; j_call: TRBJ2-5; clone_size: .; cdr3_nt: TGTGCCAGCAGCTTAGGATCGAGGGAAGAGACCCAGTACTTC; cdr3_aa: CASSLGSREETQYF
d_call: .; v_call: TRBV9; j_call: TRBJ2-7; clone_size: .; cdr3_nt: TGTGCCAGCAGCCCGAGTCTAGCTGGCGAGCAGTACTTC; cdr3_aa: CASSPSLAGEQYF
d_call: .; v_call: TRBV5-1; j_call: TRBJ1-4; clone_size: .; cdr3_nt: TGCGCCAGCAGTCTCCCAGGGGCCGACGAAAAACTGTTTTTT; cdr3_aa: CASSLPGADEKLFF
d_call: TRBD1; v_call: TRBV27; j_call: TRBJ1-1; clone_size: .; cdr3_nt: TGTGCCAGCAGTTTATACAGGGGGCGCGTATCTGAAGCTTTCTTT; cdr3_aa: CASSLYRGRVSEAFF
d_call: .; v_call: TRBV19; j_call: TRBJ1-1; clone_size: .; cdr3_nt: TGTGCCAGTAGTATAACAGGGACCAGGACAGAAGCTTTCTTT; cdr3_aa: CASSITGTRTEAFF
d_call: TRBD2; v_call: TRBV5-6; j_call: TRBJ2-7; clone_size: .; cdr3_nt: TGTGCCAGCAGCTTCGGAGTAGCGGGAGGAGGCTACGAGCAGTACTTC; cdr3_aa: CASSFGVAGGGYEQYF
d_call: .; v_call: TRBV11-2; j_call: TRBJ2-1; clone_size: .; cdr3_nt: TGTGCCAGCAGCTCGCGGGACGGTTCCTACAATGAGCAGTTCTTC; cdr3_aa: CASSSRDGSYNEQFF
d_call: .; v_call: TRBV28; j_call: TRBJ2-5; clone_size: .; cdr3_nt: TGTGCCAGCAGTACCCTTGACTTC; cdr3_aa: CASSTLDF
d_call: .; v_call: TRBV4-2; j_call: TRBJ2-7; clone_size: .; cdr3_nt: TGTGCCAGCAGCCAAGGGGGCCCTATGGAGCAGTACTTC; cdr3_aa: CASSQGGPMEQYF
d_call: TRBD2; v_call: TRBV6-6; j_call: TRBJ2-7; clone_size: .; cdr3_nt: TGTGCCAGCAGTTACCAAAGCGGGAGGCAAAGCGAGCAGTACTTC; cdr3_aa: CASSYQSGRQSEQYF
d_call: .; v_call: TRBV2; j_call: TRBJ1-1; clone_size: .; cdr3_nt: TGTGCCAGCAGTGAACAGGTAGTTCGGAGCACTGAAGCTTTCTTT; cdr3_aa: CASSEQVVRSTEAFF
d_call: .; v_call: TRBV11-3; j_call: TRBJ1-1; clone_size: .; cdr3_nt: TGTGCCAGCAGCTTCCAAGCGAACACTGAAGCTTTCTTT; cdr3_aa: CASSFQANTEAFF
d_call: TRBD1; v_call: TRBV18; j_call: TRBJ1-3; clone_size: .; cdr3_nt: TGTGCCAGCTCAACAGGGGTAGGCGGAAACACCATATATTTT; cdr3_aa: CASSTGVGGNTIYF
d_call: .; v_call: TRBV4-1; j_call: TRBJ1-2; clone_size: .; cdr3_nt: TGCGCCAGCAGCCAAGACCGAATGTGGGGAGGCTACACCTTC; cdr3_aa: CASSQDRMWGGYTF
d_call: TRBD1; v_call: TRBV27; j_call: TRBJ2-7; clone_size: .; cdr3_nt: TGTGCCAGTTCCCGGGACAGGGGCTACGAGCAGTACTTC; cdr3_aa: CASSRDRGYEQYF
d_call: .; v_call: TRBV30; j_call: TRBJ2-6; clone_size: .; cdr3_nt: TGTGCCTGGGAGGGGATTTCTGGGGCCAACGTCCTGACTTTC; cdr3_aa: CAWEGISGANVLTF